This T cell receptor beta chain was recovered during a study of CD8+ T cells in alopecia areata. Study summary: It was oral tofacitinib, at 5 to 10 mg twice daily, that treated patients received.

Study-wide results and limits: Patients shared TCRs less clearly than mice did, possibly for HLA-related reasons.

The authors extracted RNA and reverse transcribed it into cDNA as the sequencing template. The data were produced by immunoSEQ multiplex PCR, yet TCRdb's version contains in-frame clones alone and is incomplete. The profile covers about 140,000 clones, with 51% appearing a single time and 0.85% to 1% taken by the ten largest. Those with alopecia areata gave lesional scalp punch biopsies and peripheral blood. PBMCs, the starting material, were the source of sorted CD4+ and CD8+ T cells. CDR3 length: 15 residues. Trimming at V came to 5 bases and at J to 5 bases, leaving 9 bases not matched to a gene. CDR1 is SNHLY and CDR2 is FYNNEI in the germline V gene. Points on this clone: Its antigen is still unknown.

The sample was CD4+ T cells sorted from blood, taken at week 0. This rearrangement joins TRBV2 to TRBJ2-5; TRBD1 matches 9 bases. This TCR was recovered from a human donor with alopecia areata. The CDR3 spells CASSRSGTGTETQYF. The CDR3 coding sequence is TGTGCCAGCAGTCGATCCGGGACAGGGACGGAGACCCAGTACTTC.